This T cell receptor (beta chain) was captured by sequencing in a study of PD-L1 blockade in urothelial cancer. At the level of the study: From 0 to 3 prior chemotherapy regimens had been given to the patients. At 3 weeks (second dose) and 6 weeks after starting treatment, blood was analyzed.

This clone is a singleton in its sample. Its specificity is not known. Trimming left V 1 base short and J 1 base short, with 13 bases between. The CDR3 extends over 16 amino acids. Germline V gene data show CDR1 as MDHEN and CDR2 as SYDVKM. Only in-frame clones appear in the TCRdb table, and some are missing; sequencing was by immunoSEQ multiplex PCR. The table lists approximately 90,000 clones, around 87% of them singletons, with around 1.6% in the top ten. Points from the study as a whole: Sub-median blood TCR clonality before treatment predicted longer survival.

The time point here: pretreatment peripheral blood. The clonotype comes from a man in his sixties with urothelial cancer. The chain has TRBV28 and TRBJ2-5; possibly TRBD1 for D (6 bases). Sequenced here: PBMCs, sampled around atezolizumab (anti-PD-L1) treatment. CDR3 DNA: TGTGCCAGCAGTTTATCGGACAGCGACTTCCAAGAGACCCAGTACTTC. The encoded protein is CASSLSDSDFQETQYF.